In its sample, the clone carrying this T cell receptor beta chain was seen a few times. What it binds is unknown. CDR3 length equals 16 residues. V shed 5 bases and J 4 bases; nucleotides not matched to a gene: 9. Primers used in a second PCR of roughly 7 to 12 cycles were a sample-barcoded 5' primer and a J-beta primer mix. Unique molecular identifiers of 12 random nucleotides labeled each cDNA. TCRdb passed the 5' RACE reads through MiXCR, listing each CDR3 protein once. In the table there are about 970,000 distinct CDR3 sequences, roughly 51% of which are singletons. The sample belongs to a study of blood T cells in healthy people across ages. General study findings and limits: Because sorting was not performed, PBMCs prevented conclusive naive versus antigen-experienced comparison. CMV infection status of these donors was not known.

Sequencing input: blood. This chain links TRBV12-3 or TRBV12-4 with TRBJ2-7, with 12 bases lining up with TRBD2. The receptor was derived from a woman aged 60-75 years in good health. The CDR3 nucleotides are TGTGCCAGCAGTAAGCCCGGGCTAGCGGGAGGGTACGAGCAGTACTTC. Translating it yields CASSKPGLAGGYEQYF.